Listed below are T cell receptor beta chains from one sample, sequenced in a study of blood T cell repertoires in COVID-19. The assay was immunoSEQ multiplex PCR, and TCRdb's table has in-frame clones only and misses some. The sample consists of some 350,000 clones, around nine tenths of them appearing once. Sequenced material: peripheral blood. The source of these receptors is a woman aged 18-29 years who had recovered from COVID-19. The CDR3 runs from the conserved cysteine through the conserved F or W. A D gene is named only where the DNA matches it firmly. The size of a clone is reported for some rows only, either as once, few or many, or as a class for expanded clones.

- | TRBJ2-3 | - | TRBV9 | CASSKEEGLSTDTQYF | TGTGCCAGCAGCAAAGAGGAGGGACTTAGCACAGATACGCAGTATTTT
TRBD2 | TRBJ2-4 | - | TRBV7-9 | CASSLGEFGLGKNIQYF | TGTGCCAGCAGCTTAGGCGAGTTCGGACTAGGCAAAAACATTCAGTACTTC
- | TRBJ1-3 | - | TRBV30 | CAWKDLASGNTIYF | TGTGCCTGGAAAGACTTAGCCTCTGGAAACACCATATATTTT
- | TRBJ1-1 | - | TRBV5-4 | CASRGRGAMNTEAFF | TGTGCCAGCCGCGGGAGGGGAGCAATGAACACTGAAGCTTTCTTT
TRBD1 | TRBJ1-2 | - | TRBV29-1 | CSAPEGQGAALGYTF | TGCAGCGCCCCGGAAGGACAGGGAGCCGCCTTAGGCTACACCTTC
TRBD1 | TRBJ1-6 | few | TRBV30 | CAWSRTGTNSPLHF | TGTGCCTGGAGTAGGACAGGGACGAATTCACCCCTCCACTTT
TRBD2 | TRBJ2-2 | - | TRBV4-2 | CASSQDPPLAGETGELFF | TGTGCCAGCAGCCAAGATCCCCCCCTAGCGGGAGAAACCGGGGAGCTGTTTTTT
- | TRBJ2-3 | - | TRBV11-3 | CASSLVVVATDTQYF | TGTGCCAGCAGCTTAGTGGTGGTAGCGACGGATACGCAGTATTTT
- | TRBJ1-1 | - | TRBV7-8 | CASSLALGGNTEAFF | TGTGCCAGCAGCTTAGCGCTGGGGGGGAACACTGAAGCTTTCTTT
TRBD2 | TRBJ2-1 | - | TRBV12-5 | CASGSFPGSGTYNEQFF | TGTGCTAGTGGTTCATTTCCGGGAAGCGGGACTTACAATGAGCAGTTCTTC
TRBD2 | TRBJ2-1 | - | TRBV7-2 | CASSTLAHSYNEQFF | TGTGCCAGCAGTACACTAGCGCACTCCTACAATGAGCAGTTCTTC
TRBD1 | TRBJ2-4 | - | TRBV6-6 | CASSGQGNIQYF | TGTGCCAGCAGTGGACAGGGAAACATTCAGTACTTC
- | TRBJ2-5 | - | TRBV19 | CASSIDNQFQETQYF | TGTGCCAGTAGTATAGATAACCAGTTCCAAGAGACCCAGTACTTC